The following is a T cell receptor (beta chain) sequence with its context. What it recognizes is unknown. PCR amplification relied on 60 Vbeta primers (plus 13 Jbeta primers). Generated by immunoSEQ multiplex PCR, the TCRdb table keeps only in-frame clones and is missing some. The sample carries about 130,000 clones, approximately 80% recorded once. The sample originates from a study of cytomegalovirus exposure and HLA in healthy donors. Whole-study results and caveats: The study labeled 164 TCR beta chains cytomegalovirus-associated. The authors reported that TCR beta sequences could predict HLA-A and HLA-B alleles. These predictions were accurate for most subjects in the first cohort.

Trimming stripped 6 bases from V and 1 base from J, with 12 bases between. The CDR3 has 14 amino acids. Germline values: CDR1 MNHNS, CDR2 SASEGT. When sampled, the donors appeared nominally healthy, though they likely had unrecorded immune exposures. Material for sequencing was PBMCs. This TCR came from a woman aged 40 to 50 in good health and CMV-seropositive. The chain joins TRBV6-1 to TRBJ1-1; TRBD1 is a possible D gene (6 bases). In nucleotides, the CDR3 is TGTGCCAGCAGCGAGACGGGACAGAACACTGAAGCTTTCTTT. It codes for CASSETGQNTEAFF.